This T cell receptor (beta chain) was sequenced in a study of T cell changes during pregnancy in multiple sclerosis. The assay was immunoSEQ multiplex PCR, and TCRdb's table has in-frame clones only and misses some. The profile shows about 79,000 clones, about nine tenths of them singletons. Germline-derived CDR1 and CDR2 are LGHNA and YSLEER. Trimming left V 2 bases short and J 10 bases short, with 17 bases between. The CDR3 runs 15 residues. The chain recombines TRBV4-3 with TRBJ1-4; weak D call: TRBD1 (5 bases). The sequencing used CD4+ T cells from peripheral blood mononuclear cells, collected in the second trimester of pregnancy. The TCR was taken from a female donor with multiple sclerosis, enrolled in a pregnancy study. The CDR3 sequence is CASSQNDGGSVKLFF. The CDR3 coding sequence is TGCGCCAGCAGCCAAAACGACGGGGGATCTGTAAAACTGTTTTTT.